The clone carrying this T cell receptor (beta chain) appeared once. Its antigen is still unknown. This entry comes from a study of blood T cells in healthy people across ages. A J-beta primer mix and a sample-barcoded 5' primer were used in a second PCR of roughly 7 to 12 cycles. TCRdb used MiXCR to reprocess the 5' RACE reads, holding one entry per CDR3 protein. The sample consists of approximately 770,000 distinct CDR3 sequences, roughly 60% of them appearing once. The CDR3 extends over 15 amino acids. The V gene's germline CDR1 is LNHNV and CDR2 YYDKDF (reference sequence). V shed 0 bases and J shed 3 bases, with 9 bases lying between them. Overall study findings and caveats: Investigators treated diversity estimates from one million T cells as underestimates. More naive CD4+ cells and higher diversity marked long-lived donors relative to aged donors.

This sequence was found in a man aged 30 to 39 in good health. The sample comprised blood. V and J are TRBV15 and TRBJ1-5; D is perhaps TRBD1 (6 bases). This CDR3 is CATSRDGGPNQPQHF. The CDR3 DNA sequence: TGTGCCACCAGCAGAGATGGGGGCCCCAATCAGCCCCAGCATTTT.